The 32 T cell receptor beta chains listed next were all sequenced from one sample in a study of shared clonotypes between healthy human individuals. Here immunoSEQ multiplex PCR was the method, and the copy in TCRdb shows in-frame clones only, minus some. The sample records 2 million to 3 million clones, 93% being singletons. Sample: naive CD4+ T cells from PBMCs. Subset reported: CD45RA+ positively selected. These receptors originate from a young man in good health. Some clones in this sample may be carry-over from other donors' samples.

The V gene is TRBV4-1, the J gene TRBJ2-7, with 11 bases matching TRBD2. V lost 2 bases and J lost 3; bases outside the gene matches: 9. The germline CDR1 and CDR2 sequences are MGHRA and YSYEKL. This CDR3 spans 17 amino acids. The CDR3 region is CASSQPTRGLADYEQYF. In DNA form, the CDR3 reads TGCGCCAGCAGCCAACCCACGAGGGGACTAGCGGACTACGAGCAGTACTTC.

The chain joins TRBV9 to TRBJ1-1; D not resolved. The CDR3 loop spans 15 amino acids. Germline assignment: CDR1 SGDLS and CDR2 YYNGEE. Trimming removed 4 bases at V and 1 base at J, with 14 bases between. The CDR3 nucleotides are TGTGCCAGCAGCCCCAGTGGGCAGACGAACACTGAAGCTTTCTTT. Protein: CASSPSGQTNTEAFF.

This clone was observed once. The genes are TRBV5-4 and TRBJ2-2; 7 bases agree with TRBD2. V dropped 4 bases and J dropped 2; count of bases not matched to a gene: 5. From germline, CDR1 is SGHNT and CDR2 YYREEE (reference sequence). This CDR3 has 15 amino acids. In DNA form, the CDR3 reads TGTGCCAGCAGCAGGGACTATCTCAACACCGGGGAGCTGTTTTTT. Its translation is CASSRDYLNTGELFF.

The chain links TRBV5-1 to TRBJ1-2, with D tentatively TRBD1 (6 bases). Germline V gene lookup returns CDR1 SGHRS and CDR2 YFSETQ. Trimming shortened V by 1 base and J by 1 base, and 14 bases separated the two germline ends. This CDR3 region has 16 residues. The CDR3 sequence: CASSLFGTIYNYGYTF. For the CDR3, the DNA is TGCGCCAGCAGCTTGTTCGGGACAATATATAACTATGGCTACACCTTC.

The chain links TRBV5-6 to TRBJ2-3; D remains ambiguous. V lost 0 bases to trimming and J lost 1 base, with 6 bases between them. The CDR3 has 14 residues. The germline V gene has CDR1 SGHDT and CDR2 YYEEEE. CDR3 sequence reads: CASSLVVGTDTQYF. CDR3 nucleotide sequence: TGTGCCAGCAGCTTGGTCGTGGGCACAGATACGCAGTATTTT.

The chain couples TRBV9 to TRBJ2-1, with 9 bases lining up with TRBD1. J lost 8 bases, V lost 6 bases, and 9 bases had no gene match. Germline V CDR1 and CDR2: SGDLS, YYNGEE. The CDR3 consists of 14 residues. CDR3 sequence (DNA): TGTGCCAGCACGAATACAGGGGGCAACGATGAGCAGTTCTTC. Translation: CASTNTGGNDEQFF.

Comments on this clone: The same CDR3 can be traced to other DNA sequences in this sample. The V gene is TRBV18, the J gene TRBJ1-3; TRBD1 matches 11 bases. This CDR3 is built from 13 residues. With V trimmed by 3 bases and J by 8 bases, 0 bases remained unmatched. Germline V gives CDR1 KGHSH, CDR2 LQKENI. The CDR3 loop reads CASSPGQGDTIYF. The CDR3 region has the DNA TGTGCCAGCTCACCGGGACAGGGGGACACCATATATTTT.

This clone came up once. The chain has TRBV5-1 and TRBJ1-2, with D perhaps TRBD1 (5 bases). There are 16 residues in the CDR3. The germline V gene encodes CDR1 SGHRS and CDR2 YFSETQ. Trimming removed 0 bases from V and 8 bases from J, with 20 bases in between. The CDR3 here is CASSLASWQGWEGYTF. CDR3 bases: TGCGCCAGCAGCTTGGCGAGTTGGCAGGGATGGGAAGGCTACACCTTC.

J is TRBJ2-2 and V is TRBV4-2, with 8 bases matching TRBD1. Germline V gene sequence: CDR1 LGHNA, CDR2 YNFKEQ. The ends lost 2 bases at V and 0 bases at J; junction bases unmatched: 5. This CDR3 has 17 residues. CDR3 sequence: CASSQIPGQANTGELFF. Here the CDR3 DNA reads TGTGCCAGCAGCCAAATTCCGGGACAGGCGAACACCGGGGAGCTGTTTTTT.

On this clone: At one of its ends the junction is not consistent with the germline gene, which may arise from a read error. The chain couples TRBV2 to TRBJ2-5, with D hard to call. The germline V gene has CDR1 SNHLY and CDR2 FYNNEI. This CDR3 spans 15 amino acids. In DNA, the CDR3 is TGTGCCAGCAGTGAAAGCAGGTCTAGGGAAGAGGCCCAGTACTTC. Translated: CASSESRSREEAQYF.

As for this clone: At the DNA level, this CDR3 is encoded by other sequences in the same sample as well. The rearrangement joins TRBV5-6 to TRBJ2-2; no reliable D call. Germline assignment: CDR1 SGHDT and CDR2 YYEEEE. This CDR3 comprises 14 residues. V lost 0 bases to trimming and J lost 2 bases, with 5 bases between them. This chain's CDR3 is CASSLGGNTGELFF. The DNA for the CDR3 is TGTGCCAGCAGCTTGGGTGGAAACACCGGGGAGCTGTTTTTT.

The CDR3 sequence: CASSLLRRGLGANVLTF. The CDR3 DNA follows: TGTGCCAGCAGTTTATTACGCAGGGGGCTTGGGGCCAACGTCCTGACTTTC. V usage is TRBV27 and J usage is TRBJ2-6; 8 nucleotides line up with TRBD1. From germline, CDR1 is MNHEY and CDR2 SMNVEV (reference sequence). V trimming: 1 base; J trimming: 3 bases; junction bases outside the gene matches: 5. This CDR3 has 17 amino acids.

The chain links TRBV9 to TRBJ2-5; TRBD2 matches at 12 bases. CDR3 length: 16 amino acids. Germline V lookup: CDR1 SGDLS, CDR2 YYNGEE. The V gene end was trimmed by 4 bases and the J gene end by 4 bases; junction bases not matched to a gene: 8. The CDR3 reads CASSSLTSGRGETQYF. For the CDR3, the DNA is TGTGCCAGCAGCTCTTTGACTAGCGGGAGAGGAGAGACCCAGTACTTC. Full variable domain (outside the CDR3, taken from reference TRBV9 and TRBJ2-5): DSGVTQTPKHLITATGQRVTLRCSPRSGDLSVYWYQQSLDQGLQFLIQYYNGEERAKGNILERFSAQQFPDLHSELNLSSLELGDSALYFCASSSLTSGRGETQYFGPGTRLLVL.

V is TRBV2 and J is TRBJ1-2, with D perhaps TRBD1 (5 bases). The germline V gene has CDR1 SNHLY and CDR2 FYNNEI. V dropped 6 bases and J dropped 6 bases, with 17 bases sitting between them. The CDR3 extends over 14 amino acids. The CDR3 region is CASRGVKDIDGYTF. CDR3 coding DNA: TGTGCCAGCAGGGGTGTTAAGGACATCGATGGCTACACCTTC. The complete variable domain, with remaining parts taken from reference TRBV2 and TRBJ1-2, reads EPEVTQTPSHQVTQMGQEVILRCVPISNHLYFYWYRQILGQKVEFLVSFYNNEISEKSEIFDDQFSVERPDGSNFTLKIRSTKLEDSAMYFCASRGVKDIDGYTFGSGTRLTVV.

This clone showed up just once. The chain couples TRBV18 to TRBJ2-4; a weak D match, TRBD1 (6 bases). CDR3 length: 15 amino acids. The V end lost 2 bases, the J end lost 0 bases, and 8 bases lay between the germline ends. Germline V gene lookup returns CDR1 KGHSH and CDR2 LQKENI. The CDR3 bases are TGTGCCAGCTCACCAACAGGGATAGCCAAAAACATTCAGTACTTC. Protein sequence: CASSPTGIAKNIQYF.

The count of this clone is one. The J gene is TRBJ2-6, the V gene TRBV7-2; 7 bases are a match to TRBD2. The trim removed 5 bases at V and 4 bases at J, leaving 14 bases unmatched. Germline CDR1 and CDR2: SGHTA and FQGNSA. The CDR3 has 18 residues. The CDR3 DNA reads TGTGCCAGCAGCGCATGGGGGAGGGCCCGGAGGGGGGCCAACGTCCTGACTTTC. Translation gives CASSAWGRARRGANVLTF.

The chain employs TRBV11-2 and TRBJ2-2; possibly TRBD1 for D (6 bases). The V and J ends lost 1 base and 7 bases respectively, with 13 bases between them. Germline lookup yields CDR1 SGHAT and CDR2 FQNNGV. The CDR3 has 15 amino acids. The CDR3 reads CASSLGTKGGGELFF. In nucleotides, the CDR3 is TGTGCCAGCAGCTTAGGGACCAAAGGGGGCGGGGAGCTGTTTTTT.

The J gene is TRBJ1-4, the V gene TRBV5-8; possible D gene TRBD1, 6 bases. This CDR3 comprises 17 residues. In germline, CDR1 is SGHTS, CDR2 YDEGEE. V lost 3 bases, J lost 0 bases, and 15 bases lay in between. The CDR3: CASSSGGRDATNEKLFF. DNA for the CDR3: TGTGCCAGCAGCTCCGGGGGCAGGGATGCAACTAATGAAAAACTGTTTTTT.

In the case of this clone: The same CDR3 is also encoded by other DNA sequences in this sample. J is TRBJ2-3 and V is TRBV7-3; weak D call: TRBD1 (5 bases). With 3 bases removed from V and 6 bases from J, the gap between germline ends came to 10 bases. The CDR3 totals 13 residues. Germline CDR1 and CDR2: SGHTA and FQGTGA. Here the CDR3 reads CASSFTGADTQYF. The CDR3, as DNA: TGTGCCAGCAGCTTCACTGGGGCGGATACGCAGTATTTT.

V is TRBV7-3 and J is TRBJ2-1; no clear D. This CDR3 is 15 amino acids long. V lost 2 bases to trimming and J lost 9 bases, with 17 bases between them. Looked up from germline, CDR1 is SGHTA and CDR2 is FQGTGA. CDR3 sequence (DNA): TGTGCCAGCAGCTTAGGTCAGCACTCTGTGGGTGAGCAGTTCTTC. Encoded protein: CASSLGQHSVGEQFF.

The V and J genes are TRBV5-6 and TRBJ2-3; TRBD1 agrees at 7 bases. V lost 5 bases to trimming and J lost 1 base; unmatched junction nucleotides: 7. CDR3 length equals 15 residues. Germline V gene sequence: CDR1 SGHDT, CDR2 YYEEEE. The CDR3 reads CASSLRQGGTDTQYF. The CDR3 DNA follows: TGTGCCAGCAGTCTAAGACAGGGTGGCACAGATACGCAGTATTTT.

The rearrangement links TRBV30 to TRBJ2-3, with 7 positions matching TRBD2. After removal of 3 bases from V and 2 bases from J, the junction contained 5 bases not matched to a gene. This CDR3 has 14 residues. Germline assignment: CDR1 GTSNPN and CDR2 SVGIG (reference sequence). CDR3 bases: TGTGCCTGGAGCAGGGAGGGGATCACAGATACGCAGTATTTT. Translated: CAWSREGITDTQYF.

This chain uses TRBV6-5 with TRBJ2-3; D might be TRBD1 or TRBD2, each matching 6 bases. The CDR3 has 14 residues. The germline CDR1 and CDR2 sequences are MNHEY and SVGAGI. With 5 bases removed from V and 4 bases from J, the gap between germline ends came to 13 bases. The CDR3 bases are TGTGCCAGCAGTAGGGCCGGGGGCCCAGATACGCAGTATTTT. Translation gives CASSRAGGPDTQYF.

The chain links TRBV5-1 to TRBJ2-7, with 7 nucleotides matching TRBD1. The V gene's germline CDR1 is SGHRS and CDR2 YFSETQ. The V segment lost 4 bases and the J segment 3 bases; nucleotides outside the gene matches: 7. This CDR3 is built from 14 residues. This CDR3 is CASSGQVGDYEQYF. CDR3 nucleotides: TGCGCCAGCAGCGGACAGGTGGGTGACTACGAGCAGTACTTC.

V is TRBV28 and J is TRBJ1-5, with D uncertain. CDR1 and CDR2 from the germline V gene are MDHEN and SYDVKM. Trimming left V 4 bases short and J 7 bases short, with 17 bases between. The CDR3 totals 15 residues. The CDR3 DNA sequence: TGTGCCAGCAGTTCTCGCCGACGGTACGGCCAGCCCCAGCATTTT. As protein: CASSSRRRYGQPQHF.

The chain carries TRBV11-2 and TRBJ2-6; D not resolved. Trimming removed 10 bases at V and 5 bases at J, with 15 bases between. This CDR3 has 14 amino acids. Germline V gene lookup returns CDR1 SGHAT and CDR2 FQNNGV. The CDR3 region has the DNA TGTGCCACCAGAGCCCCATTTCGGGCCAACGTCCTGACTTTC. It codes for CATRAPFRANVLTF.

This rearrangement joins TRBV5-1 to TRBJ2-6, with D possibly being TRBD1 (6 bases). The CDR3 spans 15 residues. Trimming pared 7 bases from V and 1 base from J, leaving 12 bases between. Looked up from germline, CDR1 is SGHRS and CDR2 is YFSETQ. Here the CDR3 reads CASDVTGSGANVLTF. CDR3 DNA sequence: TGCGCCAGCGACGTTACAGGGTCTGGGGCCAACGTCCTGACTTTC.

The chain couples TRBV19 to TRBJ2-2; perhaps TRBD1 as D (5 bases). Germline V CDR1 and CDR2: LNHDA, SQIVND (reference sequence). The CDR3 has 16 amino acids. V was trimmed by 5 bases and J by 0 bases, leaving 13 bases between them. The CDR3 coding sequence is TGTGCCAGTAGTCGTCCCGCCAGGGCGAACACCGGGGAGCTGTTTTTT. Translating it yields CASSRPARANTGELFF.

CDR3 bases: TGTGCCAGCTCACCGGATGAGTATGGCTACACCTTC. Amino acid sequence: CASSPDEYGYTF. The chain combines TRBV18 with TRBJ1-2; D not resolved. V shed 3 bases and J shed 5 bases, with 7 bases lying between them. The germline gives CDR1 KGHSH, CDR2 LQKENI. The CDR3 sequence is 12 residues long. Filled out from reference TRBV18 and TRBJ1-2, the complete variable domain reads NAGVMQNPRHLVRRRGQEARLRCSPMKGHSHVYWYRQLPEEGLKFMVYLQKENIIDESGMPKERFSAEFPKEGPSILRIQQVVRGDSAAYFCASSPDEYGYTFGSGTRLTVV.

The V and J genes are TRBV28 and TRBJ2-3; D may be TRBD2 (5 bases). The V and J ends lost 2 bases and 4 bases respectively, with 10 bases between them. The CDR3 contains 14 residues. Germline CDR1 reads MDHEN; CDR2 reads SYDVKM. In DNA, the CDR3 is TGTGCCAGCAGTTTAGGAGGTATTTCAGATACGCAGTATTTT. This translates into CASSLGGISDTQYF.

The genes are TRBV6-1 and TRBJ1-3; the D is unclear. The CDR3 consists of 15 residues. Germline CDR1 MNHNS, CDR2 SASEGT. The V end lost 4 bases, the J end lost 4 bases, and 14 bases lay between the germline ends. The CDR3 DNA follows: TGTGCCAGCAGTGTATCCGGGAGGGAAGGAAACACCATATATTTT. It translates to CASSVSGREGNTIYF.

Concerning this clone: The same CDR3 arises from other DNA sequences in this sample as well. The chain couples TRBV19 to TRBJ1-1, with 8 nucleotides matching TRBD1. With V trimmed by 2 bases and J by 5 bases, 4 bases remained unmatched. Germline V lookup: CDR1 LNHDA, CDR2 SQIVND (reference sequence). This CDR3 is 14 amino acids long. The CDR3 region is CASSIRTGRTEAFF. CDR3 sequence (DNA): TGTGCCAGTAGTATACGGACAGGGAGGACTGAAGCTTTCTTT.